Sequencing of this T cell receptor (beta chain) was carried out in a study of blood T cell repertoires in COVID-19. Overall study context: COVID-19 samples from acute and convalescent phases originated in the United States, Italy and Spain.

The ends lost 5 bases at V and 2 bases at J; junction bases unmatched: 15. This CDR3 comprises 18 residues. Germline values: CDR1 SGHVS, CDR2 FNYEAQ. Authors' analysis steps: Using reference gene primer amplification, nucleated cell counts were estimated. Generated by immunoSEQ multiplex PCR, the TCRdb table keeps only in-frame clones and is missing some. The V and J calls and the clone size are those of that table, but D and trimming were determined from the DNA. Of around 250,000 clones in the sample, 86% are singletons; the top ten hold 2% to 2.5%. This clone was counted a single time. The material sequenced was peripheral blood. This sequence joins TRBV7-6 and TRBJ2-7; TRBD1 matches at 10 bases. The sequence came from a young man who had recovered from COVID-19. CDR3 coding DNA: TGTGCCAGCAGCCTCCGTACCCCGGGACAGGGGTTAGCCTACGAGCAGTACTTC. Protein sequence: CASSLRTPGQGLAYEQYF.